This entry features one T cell receptor beta chain sequence. The antigen is not known. This sample stems from a study of T cell responses to AZD1222 COVID-19 vaccine. Study-wide results and limits: Researchers took repertoire samples only after the peak T cell response had come. Targets within unmutated variant regions were reportedly found for nearly half of spike-specific TCRs.

Germline V lookup: CDR1 SGHRS, CDR2 YFSETQ. With 0 bases removed from V and 2 bases from J, the gap between germline ends came to 5 bases. There are 14 residues in the CDR3. Profiled with immunoSEQ multiplex PCR; TCRdb holds only in-frame clones, not every one. This sample carries 70,000 to 95,000 clones, about 86% of them seen once, and the ten largest clones take 4.5% to 7%. This sequence was found in an adult who received the AZD1222 COVID-19 vaccine. The chain joins TRBV5-1 to TRBJ2-2; D ambiguous. The source material was peripheral blood, sampled 28 days after the second AZD1222 dose. Written as DNA, the CDR3 is TGCGCCAGCAGCTTGGGGCGAAACACCGGGGAGCTGTTTTTT. This encodes CASSLGRNTGELFF.